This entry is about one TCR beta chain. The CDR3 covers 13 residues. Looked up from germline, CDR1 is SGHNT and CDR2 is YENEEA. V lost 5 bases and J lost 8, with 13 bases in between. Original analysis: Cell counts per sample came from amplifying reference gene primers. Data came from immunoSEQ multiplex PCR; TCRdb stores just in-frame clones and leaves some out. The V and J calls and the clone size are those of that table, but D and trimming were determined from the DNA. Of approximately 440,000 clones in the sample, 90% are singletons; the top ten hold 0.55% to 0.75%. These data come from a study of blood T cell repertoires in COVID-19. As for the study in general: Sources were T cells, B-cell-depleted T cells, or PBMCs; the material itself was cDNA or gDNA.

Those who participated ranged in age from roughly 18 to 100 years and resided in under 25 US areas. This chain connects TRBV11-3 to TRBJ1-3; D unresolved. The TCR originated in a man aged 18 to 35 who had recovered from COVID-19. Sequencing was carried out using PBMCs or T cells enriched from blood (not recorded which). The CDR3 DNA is TGTGCCAGCAGCGCGGCCCCTTCGGACACCATATATTTT. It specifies CASSAAPSDTIYF.